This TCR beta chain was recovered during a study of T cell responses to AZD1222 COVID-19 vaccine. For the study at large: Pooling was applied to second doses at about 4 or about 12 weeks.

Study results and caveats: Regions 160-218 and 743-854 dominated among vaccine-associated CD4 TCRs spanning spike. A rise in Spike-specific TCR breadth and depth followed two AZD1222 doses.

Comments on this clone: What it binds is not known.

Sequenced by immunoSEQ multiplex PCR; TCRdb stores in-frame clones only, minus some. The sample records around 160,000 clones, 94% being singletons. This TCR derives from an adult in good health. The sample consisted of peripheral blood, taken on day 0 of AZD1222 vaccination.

The CDR3 sequence: CASSPWTGPNYEQYF. The CDR3 DNA sequence: TGCGCCAGCAGCCCGTGGACAGGGCCGAATTACGAGCAGTACTTC. This rearrangement joins TRBV5-1 to TRBJ2-7, with 8 bases matching TRBD1. The germline V gene has CDR1 SGHRS and CDR2 YFSETQ. V lost 4 bases and J lost 4; bases outside the gene matches: 10. This CDR3 is 15 amino acids long.